This T cell receptor beta chain is drawn from a study of cytomegalovirus exposure and HLA in healthy donors. As regards this clone: Its cognate antigen is unknown.

Primers included in the PCR were 60 Vbeta and 13 Jbeta primers. The protocol was immunoSEQ multiplex PCR, while the TCRdb copy is restricted to in-frame clones and leaves out a portion. Of 100,000 to 150,000 clones listed, more than 65% are singletons. Trimming removed 2 bases at V and 8 bases at J, with 7 bases between. Germline V gene sequence: CDR1 KGHSH, CDR2 LQKENI. The CDR3 covers 12 residues. When sampled, the donors appeared nominally healthy, though they likely had unrecorded immune exposures. Study results and caveats: Most TCR sequences were seen very rarely across donors, but some public TCRs occurred in many. The authors later found TCR association rates varying by HLA locus, with DRB1 most and HLA-C fewest.

The TCR sequence derives from a young man in good health and CMV-seropositive. Sequencing was performed on PBMCs. V is TRBV18 and J is TRBJ2-1; weak D call: TRBD1 (5 bases). CDR3 nucleotides: TGTGCCAGCTCACCAGGGGCGGATGAGCAGTTCTTC. Residues: CASSPGADEQFF.